The clone carrying this T cell receptor (beta chain) occurred a few times. Its antigen remains unknown. These data originate in a study of graft-versus-host responses after intestinal transplantation. The overall study: Induction using anti-thymocyte globulin, followed by tacrolimus and steroids for roughly 3 years, was given to all recipients. Study-wide results and limits: Analysis identified GvH clones in recipient marrow, with some appearing first in ileum or blood. Declining HvG levels early post-transplant were linked to peak circulating GvH clone levels. The study found high graft-versus-host to host-versus-graft clonal ratios in allografts of patients with graft-donor T cell macrochimerism.

Assay: immunoSEQ multiplex PCR; the TCRdb copy retains only in-frame clones and omits some. In the table there are approximately 92,000 clones, under 95% of which are singletons. The CDR3 spans 14 residues. CDR1 and CDR2 (germline): MNHEY, SVGAGI. The ends lost 5 bases at V and 4 bases at J; junction bases unmatched: 7. The origin of this receptor is a human donor who received an intestinal transplant. The genes are TRBV6-5 and TRBJ2-7, with 8 positions matching TRBD1. The specimen was unstimulated CD8+ T cells sorted from spleen or lymph node cells, collected before intestinal transplant. CDR3 in DNA: TGTGCCAGCAGTCCCGGGACAGGAGAATACGAGCAGTACTTC. Amino acid sequence: CASSPGTGEYEQYF.